The 15 T cell receptor beta chains below all came from one sample that was sequenced in a study of identifying expanded T cells in peripheral blood. The table came from immunoSEQ multiplex PCR; TCRdb's copy has only in-frame clones and leaves some out. The data hold 90,000 to 95,000 clones, with approximately 88% observed a single time. Sequencing was performed on blood. These receptors originate from a person between 18 and 75 years old in good health.

The chain links TRBV6-5 to TRBJ2-7; D is perhaps TRBD2 (7 bases). V lost 4 bases and J 4 bases, leaving 20 bases between the germline ends. The CDR3 spans 16 residues. Germline V gene data show CDR1 as MNHEY and CDR2 as SVGAGI. The CDR3 nucleotides read TGTGCCAGCAGTTCTAATAGGGGGGGGGCAAGGTACGAGCAGTACTTC. Protein sequence: CASSSNRGGARYEQYF.

The rearrangement uses TRBV7-9 and TRBJ2-2; D may be TRBD1 (6 bases). This CDR3 contains 14 residues. CDR1 SEHNR and CDR2 FQNEAQ come from the germline V gene (reference sequence). V lost 5 bases and J lost 1, with 8 bases in between. DNA of the CDR3: TGTGCCAGCAGCCCCAGGGGGAACACCGGGGAGCTGTTTTTT. Its translation is CASSPRGNTGELFF.

This clone was counted between two and nine times. V is TRBV30 and J is TRBJ1-4; D remains unclear. The CDR3 covers 15 residues. The ends were cut back, 3 bases at V and 5 bases at J, with 16 bases in the middle. Germline V lookup: CDR1 GTSNPN, CDR2 SVGIG (reference sequence). The CDR3 DNA reads TGTGCCTGGAGCCGGCCGGGGTCAAAAAATGAAAAACTGTTTTTT. Its translation is CAWSRPGSKNEKLFF.

With regard to this clone: The junction departs from germline at one end; a sequencing error may be responsible. The gene calls are TRBV14 and TRBJ2-3; 8 positions agree with TRBD1. The CDR3 runs to 19 residues. CDR1 and CDR2 from the germline V gene are SGHDN and FVKESK. CDR3 coding DNA: TGTGCCAGCAGGCAAGAGGGGGACAGGTCGTTTCCTAGCACAGATACGCAGTATTTT. Residues: CASRQEGDRSFPSTDTQYF.

The V call is TRBV5-4, the J call TRBJ1-1, with D uncertain. This CDR3 is built from 13 residues. Per germline, CDR1 SGHNT and CDR2 YYREEE (reference sequence). Trimming stripped 4 bases from V and 0 bases from J, with 7 bases between. CDR3: CASSGTMNTEAFF. For the CDR3, the DNA is TGTGCCAGCAGCGGCACCATGAACACTGAAGCTTTCTTT.

This clone has just one count. The V gene is TRBV9, the J gene TRBJ2-3, with 9 positions matching TRBD1. The CDR3 has 16 amino acids. The V segment lost 4 bases and the J segment 2 bases; nucleotides outside the gene matches: 8. Germline assignment: CDR1 SGDLS and CDR2 YYNGEE. The CDR3 region is CASSPRGQGTTDTQYF. Here the CDR3 DNA reads TGTGCCAGCAGCCCCCGAGGACAGGGGACCACAGATACGCAGTATTTT. Filled out from reference TRBV9 and TRBJ2-3, the complete variable domain reads DSGVTQTPKHLITATGQRVTLRCSPRSGDLSVYWYQQSLDQGLQFLIQYYNGEERAKGNILERFSAQQFPDLHSELNLSSLELGDSALYFCASSPRGQGTTDTQYFGPGTRLTVL.

The CDR3 sequence is CASSLVMTGELFF. CDR3 sequence (DNA): TGTGCCAGCAGCTTAGTTATGACCGGGGAGCTGTTTTTT. V and J are TRBV11-3 and TRBJ2-2; D is ambiguous. The V end lost 1 base, the J end lost 5 bases, and 5 bases lay between the germline ends. The CDR3 has 13 residues. Germline V gene data show CDR1 as SGHNT and CDR2 as YENEEA.

This chain connects TRBV11-3 to TRBJ2-1; tentative D call: TRBD2 (5 bases). Between the trimmed V and J ends, which lost 3 bases and 0 bases, there was a span of 9 bases. CDR1 is SGHNT and CDR2 is YENEEA in the germline V gene. This CDR3 is 15 amino acids long. The CDR3 loop reads CASSFRGSSYNEQFF. CDR3 coding DNA: TGTGCCAGCAGCTTTCGGGGTAGCTCCTACAATGAGCAGTTCTTC.

The chain joins TRBV6-1 to TRBJ1-5; D might be TRBD1 (5 bases). V was trimmed by 3 bases and J by 1 base, leaving 16 bases between them. The germline V gene has CDR1 MNHNS and CDR2 SASEGT. The CDR3 is 17 amino acids. The CDR3 DNA reads TGTGCCAGCAGTGATATGGCGGGGGGTTTAAGCAATCAGCCCCAGCATTTT. It codes for CASSDMAGGLSNQPQHF.

V usage is TRBV28 and J usage is TRBJ1-3; D is uncertain. Trimming removed 4 bases from V and 0 bases from J, with 16 bases in between. The germline gives CDR1 MDHEN, CDR2 SYDVKM. The CDR3 is made up of 17 amino acids. The CDR3 loop reads CASSYSLGGNSGNTIYF. The CDR3 DNA follows: TGTGCCAGCAGTTACTCTTTGGGCGGTAACTCTGGAAACACCATATATTTT.

This clone has a single count. The rearrangement uses TRBV27 and TRBJ2-1; D is uncertain. CDR1 is MNHEY, CDR2 SMNVEV, per germline (reference sequence). V was shortened by 3 bases and J by 4 bases, with 13 bases between the two germline ends. The CDR3 is made up of 15 amino acids. Written as DNA, the CDR3 is TGTGCCAGCAGTTTTTTCCAAGGGTCTTACAATGAGCAGTTCTTC. It is translated as CASSFFQGSYNEQFF.

The chain combines TRBV19 with TRBJ2-5; 9 bases align to TRBD2. J was trimmed by 5 bases and V by 5 bases; bases with no gene match: 6. The CDR3 sequence is 14 residues long. CDR1 is LNHDA and CDR2 is SQIVND in the germline V gene (reference sequence). CDR3 amino acids: CASSVGGGAETQYF. DNA for the CDR3: TGTGCCAGTAGTGTTGGCGGGGGGGCGGAGACCCAGTACTTC.

V gene TRBV4-2 combines with J gene TRBJ1-5; D remains ambiguous. Looked up from germline, CDR1 is LGHNA and CDR2 is YNFKEQ. Trimming took off 0 bases at V and 7 bases at J, with 13 bases between the two ends. The CDR3 is made up of 15 amino acids. CDR3 in amino acids: CASSQDDPGSQPQHF. In DNA, the CDR3 is TGTGCCAGCAGCCAAGATGACCCAGGTAGCCAGCCCCAGCATTTT.

V is TRBV18 and J is TRBJ1-2; D not certain. The CDR3 has 15 amino acids. Between the trimmed V and J ends, which lost 3 bases and 0 bases, there was a span of 11 bases. CDR1 and CDR2 (germline): KGHSH, LQKENI. CDR3 sequence: CASSPIPASNYGYTF. The DNA for the CDR3 is TGTGCCAGCTCACCGATCCCAGCTTCTAACTATGGCTACACCTTC.

The gene calls are TRBV19 and TRBJ1-2, with 8 bases aligning to TRBD1. In germline, CDR1 is LNHDA, CDR2 SQIVND (reference sequence). This CDR3 spans 14 amino acids. The trim removed 3 bases at V and 7 bases at J, leaving 7 bases unmatched. CDR3 DNA: TGTGCCAGTAGTATTACCGGGACAGGTGGTGGCTACACCTTC. Amino acids: CASSITGTGGGYTF.